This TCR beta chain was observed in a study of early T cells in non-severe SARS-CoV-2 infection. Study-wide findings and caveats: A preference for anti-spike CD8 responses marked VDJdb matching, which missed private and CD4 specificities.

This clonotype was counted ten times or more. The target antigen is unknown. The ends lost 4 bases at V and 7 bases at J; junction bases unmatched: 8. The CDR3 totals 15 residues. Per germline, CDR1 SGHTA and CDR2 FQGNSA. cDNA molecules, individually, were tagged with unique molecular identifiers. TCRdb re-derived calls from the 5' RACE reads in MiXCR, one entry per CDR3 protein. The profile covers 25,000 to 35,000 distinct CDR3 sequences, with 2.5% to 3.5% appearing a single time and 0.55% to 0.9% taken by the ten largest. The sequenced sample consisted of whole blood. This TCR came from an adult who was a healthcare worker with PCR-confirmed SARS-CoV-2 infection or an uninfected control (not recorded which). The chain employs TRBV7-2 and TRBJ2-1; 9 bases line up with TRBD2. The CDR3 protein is CASSSPSGVGNEQFF. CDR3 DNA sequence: TGTGCCAGCAGCTCGCCTAGCGGGGTGGGAAATGAGCAGTTCTTC.